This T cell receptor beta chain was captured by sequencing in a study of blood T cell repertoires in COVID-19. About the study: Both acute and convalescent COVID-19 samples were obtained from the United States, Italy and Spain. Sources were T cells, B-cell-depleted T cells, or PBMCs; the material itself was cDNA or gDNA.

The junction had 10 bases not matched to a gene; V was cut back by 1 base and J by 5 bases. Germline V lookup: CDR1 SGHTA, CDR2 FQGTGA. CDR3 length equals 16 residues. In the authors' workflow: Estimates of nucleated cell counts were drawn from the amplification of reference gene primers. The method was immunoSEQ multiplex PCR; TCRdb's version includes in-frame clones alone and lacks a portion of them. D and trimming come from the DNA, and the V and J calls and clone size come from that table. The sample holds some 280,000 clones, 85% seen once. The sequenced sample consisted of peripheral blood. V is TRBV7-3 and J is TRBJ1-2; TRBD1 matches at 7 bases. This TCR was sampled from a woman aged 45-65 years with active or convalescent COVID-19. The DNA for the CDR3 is TGTGCCAGCAGCTTAAATCCAGGGACAGCCACTTATGGCTACACCTTC. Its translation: CASSLNPGTATYGYTF.